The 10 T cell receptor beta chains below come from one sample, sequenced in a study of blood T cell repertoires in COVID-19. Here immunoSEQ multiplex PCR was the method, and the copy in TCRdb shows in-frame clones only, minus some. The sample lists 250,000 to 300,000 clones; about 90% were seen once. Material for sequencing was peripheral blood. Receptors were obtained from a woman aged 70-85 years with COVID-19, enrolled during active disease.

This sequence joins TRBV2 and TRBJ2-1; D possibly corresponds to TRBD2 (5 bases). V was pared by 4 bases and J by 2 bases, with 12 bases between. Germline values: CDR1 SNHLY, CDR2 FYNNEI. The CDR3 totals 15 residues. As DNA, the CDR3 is TGTGCCAGCAGTGCAAGCGGAGACCCCTACAATGAGCAGTTCTTC. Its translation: CASSASGDPYNEQFF.

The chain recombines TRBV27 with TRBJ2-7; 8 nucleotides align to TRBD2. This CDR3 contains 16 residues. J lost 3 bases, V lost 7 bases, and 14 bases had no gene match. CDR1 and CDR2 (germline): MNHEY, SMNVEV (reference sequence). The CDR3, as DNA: TGTGCCAGCATATCCACCCCCCTCAGCGGGAGCTACGAGCAGTACTTC. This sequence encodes CASISTPLSGSYEQYF.

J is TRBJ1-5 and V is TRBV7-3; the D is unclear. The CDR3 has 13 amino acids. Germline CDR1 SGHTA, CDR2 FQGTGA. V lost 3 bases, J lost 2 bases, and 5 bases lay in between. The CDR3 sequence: CASSLSGNQPQHF. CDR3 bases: TGTGCCAGCAGCTTGAGTGGCAATCAGCCCCAGCATTTT. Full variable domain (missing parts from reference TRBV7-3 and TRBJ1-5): GAGVSQTPSNKVTEKGKYVELRCDPISGHTALYWYRQSLGQGPEFLIYFQGTGAADDSGLPNDRFFAVRPEGSVSTLKIQRTERGDSAVYLCASSLSGNQPQHFGDGTRLSIL.

This CDR3 is CASSLDSRSGYTF. CDR3 bases: TGTGCCAGCAGCTTGGACAGCCGTAGCGGCTACACCTTC. The chain couples TRBV7-2 to TRBJ1-2; tentatively, D is TRBD1 (6 bases). The CDR3 consists of 13 residues. V was shortened by 3 bases and J by 8 bases, with 13 bases between the two germline ends. In germline, CDR1 is SGHTA, CDR2 FQGNSA. Drawing the rest from reference TRBV7-2 and TRBJ1-2, the complete variable domain is GAGVSQSPSNKVTEKGKDVELRCDPISGHTALYWYRQSLGQGLEFLIYFQGNSAPDKSGLPSDRFSAERTGGSVSTLTIQRTQQEDSAVYLCASSLDSRSGYTFGSGTRLTVV.

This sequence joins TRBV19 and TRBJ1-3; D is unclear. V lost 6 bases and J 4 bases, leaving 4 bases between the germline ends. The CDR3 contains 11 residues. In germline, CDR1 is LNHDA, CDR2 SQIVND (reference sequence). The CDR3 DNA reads TGTGCCAGTAGCCGGGGAAACACCATATATTTT. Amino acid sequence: CASSRGNTIYF. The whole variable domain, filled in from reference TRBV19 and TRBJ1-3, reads DGGITQSPKYLFRKEGQNVTLSCEQNLNHDAMYWYRQDPGQGLRLIYYSQIVNDFQKGDIAEGYSVSREKKESFPLTVTSAQKNPTAFYLCASSRGNTIYFGEGSWLTVV.

This CDR3 is CASRRGPVGYEQYF. CDR3 bases: TGTGCCAGCAGAAGGGGGCCCGTCGGGTATGAGCAGTACTTC. The chain employs TRBV6-5 and TRBJ2-7; 7 nucleotides align to TRBD1. The CDR3 length is 14 residues. Germline V gives CDR1 MNHEY, CDR2 SVGAGI. After removal of 6 bases from V and 7 bases from J, the junction contained 12 bases not matched to a gene.

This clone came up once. The CDR3 is CASSRTSGKNEQFF. CDR3 bases: TGTGCCAGCAGCCGGACTAGCGGGAAAAATGAGCAGTTCTTC. This chain uses TRBV6-5 with TRBJ2-1, with 12 bases matching TRBD2. The V and J ends lost 6 bases and 7 bases, in that order; junction bases with no gene match: 4. The CDR3 runs to 14 residues. Germline-derived CDR1 and CDR2 are MNHEY and SVGAGI.

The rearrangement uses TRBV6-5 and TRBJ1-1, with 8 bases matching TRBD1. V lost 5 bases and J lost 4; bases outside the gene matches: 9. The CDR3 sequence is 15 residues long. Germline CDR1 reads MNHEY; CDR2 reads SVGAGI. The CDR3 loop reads CASSTSDRAGTEAFF. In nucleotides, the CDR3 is TGTGCCAGCAGTACCTCGGACAGGGCTGGCACTGAAGCTTTCTTT.

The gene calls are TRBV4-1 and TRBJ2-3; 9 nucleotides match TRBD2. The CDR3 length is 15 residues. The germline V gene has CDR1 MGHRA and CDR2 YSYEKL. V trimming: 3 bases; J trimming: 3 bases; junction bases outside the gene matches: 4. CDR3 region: CASSQGLALTDTQYF. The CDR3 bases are TGCGCCAGCAGCCAGGGACTAGCTTTGACAGATACGCAGTATTTT.

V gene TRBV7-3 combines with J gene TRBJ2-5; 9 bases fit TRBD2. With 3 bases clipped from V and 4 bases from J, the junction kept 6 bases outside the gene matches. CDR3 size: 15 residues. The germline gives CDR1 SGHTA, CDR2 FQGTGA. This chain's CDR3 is CASSFGLAGLETQYF. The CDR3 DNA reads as TGTGCCAGCAGCTTCGGGCTAGCGGGATTAGAGACCCAGTACTTC.